The 14 T cell receptor beta chains below come from one sample, sequenced in a study of cytomegalovirus exposure and HLA in healthy donors. The PCR made use of 60 Vbeta and 13 Jbeta primers. The repertoire was sequenced with immunoSEQ multiplex PCR; TCRdb's copy has only in-frame clones and lacks some. The sample lists over 130,000 clones, 75% to 85% seen once, with about 2.2% in the top ten. The sample comprised PBMCs. The receptor source for this set is a man in his fifties or sixties in good health and CMV-seronegative.

The chain is built from TRBV21-1 and TRBJ2-3; TRBD2 reflects the table's D call only, with no check against the DNA. TRBV21-1 is a recognized pseudogene. CDR3 length: 17 amino acids. The CDR3 DNA follows: TGTGCCAGCAGCTCCGATGGGAGGGATACTTGCACAGATACGCAGTATTTT. Translating it yields CASSSDGRDTCTDTQYF.

The V and J genes are TRBV7-2 and TRBJ1-5; a weak D match, TRBD1 (5 bases). Germline V lookup: CDR1 SGHTA, CDR2 FQGNSA. CDR3 size: 13 residues. Trimming stripped 1 base from V and 8 bases from J, with 9 bases between. The CDR3 loop is CASSLERGKPQHF. CDR3 bases: TGTGCCAGCAGCTTAGAAAGGGGTAAGCCCCAGCATTTT.

The gene calls are TRBV5-4 and TRBJ1-1; D unresolved. Looked up from germline, CDR1 is SGHNT and CDR2 is YYREEE (reference sequence). This CDR3 spans 12 amino acids. V was clipped by 0 bases and J by 6 bases, with 6 bases between them. The DNA of the CDR3 is TGTGCCAGCAGCTTGGTGAGCGCTGAAGCTTTCTTT. Its protein product is CASSLVSAEAFF.

CDR3 protein: CASSRGGRGYNQPQHF. CDR3 coding DNA: TGTGCCAGCAGCCGGGGGGGGAGGGGTTACAATCAGCCCCAGCATTTT. This sequence joins TRBV5-6 and TRBJ1-5; D may be TRBD1 (5 bases). Trimming removed 4 bases at V and 3 bases at J, with 17 bases between. The CDR3 extends over 16 amino acids. Germline V gives CDR1 SGHDT, CDR2 YYEEEE.

The chain employs TRBV9 and TRBJ1-2, with D perhaps matching TRBD1 (6 bases). The CDR3 loop spans 14 amino acids. V lost 0 bases and J 4 bases, leaving 10 bases between the germline ends. Germline loops: CDR1 SGDLS, CDR2 YYNGEE. CDR3 coding DNA: TGTGCCAGCAGCGTAGGTGGGGGCCCCTATGGCTACACCTTC. It is translated as CASSVGGGPYGYTF. Supplemented by reference TRBV9 and TRBJ1-2, the full variable domain reads DSGVTQTPKHLITATGQRVTLRCSPRSGDLSVYWYQQSLDQGLQFLIQYYNGEERAKGNILERFSAQQFPDLHSELNLSSLELGDSALYFCASSVGGGPYGYTFGSGTRLTVV.

This clone was counted only a few times. The CDR3 protein is CASLGGETQYF. The CDR3 DNA is TGTGCCAGCTTAGGCGGGGAGACCCAGTACTTC. The chain carries TRBV6-6 and TRBJ2-5; D possibly corresponds to TRBD2 (5 bases). In germline, CDR1 is MNHNY, CDR2 SVGAGI (reference sequence). This CDR3 spans 11 amino acids. The V end was cut by 8 bases, the J end by 5 bases, with 9 bases between.

The chain joins TRBV28 to TRBJ2-7, with D tentatively TRBD2 (6 bases). V was trimmed by 6 bases and J by 3 bases, leaving 6 bases between them. The germline V gene encodes CDR1 MDHEN and CDR2 SYDVKM. The CDR3 sequence is 11 residues long. Here the CDR3 reads CASRGGYEQYF. CDR3 in DNA: TGTGCCAGCAGGGGGGGCTACGAGCAGTACTTC.

V gene TRBV6-6 combines with J gene TRBJ2-1; TRBD1 agrees at 10 bases. This CDR3 is built from 14 residues. V dropped 4 bases and J dropped 10; count of bases not matched to a gene: 7. Germline CDR1 is MNHNY and CDR2 is SVGAGI (reference sequence). CDR3 in amino acids: CASSSRDRGNEQFF. For the CDR3, the DNA is TGTGCCAGCAGTTCCCGGGACAGGGGCAACGAGCAGTTCTTC.

V and J are TRBV2 and TRBJ1-1; D gene unclear. Germline CDR1 SNHLY, CDR2 FYNNEI. The CDR3 has 12 amino acids. The ends were cut back, 7 bases at V and 1 base at J, with 7 bases in the middle. The CDR3 DNA follows: TGTGCCAGCACTAACAGGAACACTGAAGCTTTCTTT. Translated: CASTNRNTEAFF. Drawing the rest from reference TRBV2 and TRBJ1-1, the complete variable domain is EPEVTQTPSHQVTQMGQEVILRCVPISNHLYFYWYRQILGQKVEFLVSFYNNEISEKSEIFDDQFSVERPDGSNFTLKIRSTKLEDSAMYFCASTNRNTEAFFGQGTRLTVV.

The chain combines TRBV6-6 with TRBJ1-1; D is undetermined. From germline, CDR1 is MNHNY and CDR2 SVGAGI (reference sequence). The CDR3 is 14 amino acids. V was shortened by 0 bases and J by 1 base, with 6 bases between the two germline ends. CDR3 amino acids: CASSYSNRNTEAFF. The CDR3 coding sequence is TGTGCCAGCAGTTACTCGAACAGGAACACTGAAGCTTTCTTT.

A single count supports this clone. This chain uses TRBV6-5 with TRBJ2-5, with 10 bases matching TRBD2. V lost 2 bases to trimming and J lost 3 bases; unmatched junction nucleotides: 6. The CDR3 is made up of 16 amino acids. The germline V gene has CDR1 MNHEY and CDR2 SVGAGI. The CDR3 DNA reads TGTGCCAGCAGTTACGGAATAGCGGGAGGAGAAGAGACCCAGTACTTC. It codes for CASSYGIAGGEETQYF.

The chain is built from TRBV5-6 and TRBJ2-3, with TRBD2 identical over 11 bases. There are 16 residues in the CDR3. Germline CDR1 and CDR2: SGHDT and YYEEEE. V was pared by 4 bases and J by 0 bases, with 4 bases of the junction left unmatched. The CDR3 is CASSPGTSGSTDTQYF. DNA of the CDR3: TGTGCCAGCAGCCCCGGGACTAGCGGAAGCACAGATACGCAGTATTTT.

The chain uses TRBV4-2 and TRBJ2-7, with 8 bases matching TRBD2. Trimming at V came to 0 bases and at J to 5 bases, leaving 9 bases not matched to a gene. The CDR3 sequence is 16 residues long. Per germline, CDR1 LGHNA and CDR2 YNFKEQ. CDR3: CASSQDQRGGGHEQYF. The CDR3 coding sequence is TGTGCCAGCAGCCAAGATCAGAGGGGCGGGGGGCACGAGCAGTACTTC.

This clone was recorded a few times. The chain uses TRBV12-5 and TRBJ2-7, with D uncertain. The CDR3 has 13 amino acids. Trimming removed 8 bases at V and 1 base at J, with 12 bases between. Germline V gives CDR1 LGHNT, CDR2 FRNRAP. The CDR3 coding sequence is TGTGCTAGTCTCCGAGGCTCATCCTACGAGCAGTACTTC. Amino acids: CASLRGSSYEQYF.